The source of this T cell receptor beta chain is a study of T cells in Graves' hyperthyroidism and ophthalmopathy. V dropped 1 base and J dropped 4 bases, with 10 bases sitting between them. The CDR3 is made up of 14 amino acids. The germline V gene encodes CDR1 SGHTA and CDR2 FQGNSA. General study results and limits: The authors' 13 V-J model separated ophthalmopathy from stable hyperthyroidism.

Amplification of TCR beta CDR3 regions was performed using RNA transcripts as template. Researchers ran a first-round RT-PCR on the TCR CDR3 using the HTBI primer set. Each CDR3 protein gets one entry after TCRdb re-called the multiplex PCR reads with MiXCR. The table shows 600,000 or so distinct CDR3 sequences, with 11% to 15% occurring only once. This clonotype was detected many times. Its specificity is unknown. Sequenced input: blood. This clonotype was obtained from a woman aged 18-29 years with Graves' ophthalmopathy. The chain is built from TRBV7-2 and TRBJ1-2, with D tentatively TRBD1 (5 bases). CDR3 coding DNA: TGTGCCAGCAGCTTAGTAGAGGGGAGCTATGGCTACACCTTC. This codes for CASSLVEGSYGYTF.